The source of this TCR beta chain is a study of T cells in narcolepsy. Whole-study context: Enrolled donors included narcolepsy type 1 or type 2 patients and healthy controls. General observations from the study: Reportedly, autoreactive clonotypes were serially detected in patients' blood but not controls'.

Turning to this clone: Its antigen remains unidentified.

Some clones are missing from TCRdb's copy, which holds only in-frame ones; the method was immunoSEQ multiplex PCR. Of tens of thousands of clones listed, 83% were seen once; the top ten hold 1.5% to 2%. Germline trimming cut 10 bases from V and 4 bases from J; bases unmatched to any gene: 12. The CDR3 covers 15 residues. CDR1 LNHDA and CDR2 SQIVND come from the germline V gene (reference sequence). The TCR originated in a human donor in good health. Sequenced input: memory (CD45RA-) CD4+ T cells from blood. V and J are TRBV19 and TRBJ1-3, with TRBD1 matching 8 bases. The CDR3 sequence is CAKEAGQGSGNTIYF. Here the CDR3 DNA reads TGTGCCAAAGAGGCCGGACAGGGATCCGGAAACACCATATATTTT.